This passage covers 7 T cell receptor beta chains from one sample sequenced in a study of yellow fever vaccine responses in identical twins. TCRdb reprocessed the RT-PCR reads via MiXCR and lists one record per CDR3 protein. The top ten hold over 3.5% of the sample, which has approximately 32,000 distinct CDR3 sequences, about three fifths seen once. This specimen was T cells from blood (PBMCs), unsorted or a sorted subset (not recorded which), taken before or after yellow fever vaccination (not recorded which). These TCRs come from a woman in her late teens or twenties who received the yellow fever vaccine.

The DNA for the CDR3 is TGTGCCAGCAGCTTAGCGCCGGGACAGGGGCGCGAGCAGTACTTC. This gives the protein CASSLAPGQGREQYF. The chain is built from TRBV7-6 and TRBJ2-7, with 10 nucleotides matching TRBD1. The germline gives CDR1 SGHVS, CDR2 FNYEAQ. The length of the CDR3 is 15 residues. J gave up 6 bases and V 0 bases, and 5 bases lay outside the gene matches.

This rearrangement joins TRBV18 to TRBJ1-6; TRBD1 might be the D (6 bases). The ends were cut back, 5 bases at V and 8 bases at J, with 10 bases in the middle. Germline V lookup: CDR1 KGHSH, CDR2 LQKENI. This CDR3 region has 13 residues. The CDR3 region is CASSWDKYSPLHF. As DNA, the CDR3 is TGTGCCAGCTCATGGGACAAATATTCACCCCTCCACTTT.

The J gene is TRBJ1-2, the V gene TRBV15; 11 bases align to TRBD1. In germline, CDR1 is LNHNV, CDR2 YYDKDF (reference sequence). CDR3 length: 16 residues. Trimming at V came to 0 bases and at J to 3 bases, leaving 3 bases not matched to a gene. The chain's CDR3 is CATSREDRGLDYGYTF. CDR3 sequence (DNA): TGTGCCACCAGCAGAGAGGACAGGGGGCTCGACTATGGCTACACCTTC.

The gene calls are TRBV29-1 and TRBJ2-1; 10 bases are a match to TRBD2. Germline V gives CDR1 SQVTM, CDR2 ANQGSEA. The CDR3 is 14 amino acids. The V gene end was trimmed by 7 bases and the J gene end by 6 bases; junction bases not matched to a gene: 9. CDR3 bases: TGCAGCGCTCCCGGGACTAGCGTACCCAATGAGCAGTTCTTC. Translating it yields CSAPGTSVPNEQFF.

Only a few counts were recorded for this clonotype. V gene TRBV18 combines with J gene TRBJ1-1, with no clear D. Germline assignment: CDR1 KGHSH and CDR2 LQKENI. The CDR3 is made up of 16 amino acids. Trimming stripped 3 bases from V and 3 bases from J, with 17 bases between. The CDR3 loop reads CASSPSGYPGDTEAFF. CDR3 bases: TGTGCCAGCTCACCGTCAGGATACCCCGGGGACACTGAAGCTTTCTTT.

The chain is built from TRBV6-2 or TRBV6-3 and TRBJ2-1; no definite D call. Trimming took off 4 bases at V and 0 bases at J, with 13 bases between the two ends. CDR3 length: 16 amino acids. The V gene's germline CDR1 is MNHEY and CDR2 SVGEGT. CDR3: CASSFRPHSSYNEQFF. For the CDR3, the DNA is TGTGCCAGCAGTTTCCGGCCTCACAGCTCCTACAATGAGCAGTTCTTC.

The rearrangement uses TRBV20-1 and TRBJ1-6; 10 nucleotides agree with TRBD1. CDR1 and CDR2 from the germline V gene are DFQATT and SNEGSKA (reference sequence). The CDR3 loop spans 17 amino acids. V dropped 0 bases and J dropped 5; count of bases not matched to a gene: 7. CDR3 bases: TGCAGTGCTAGAGATATGGGACAGGGGAGTAATAATTCACCCCTCCACTTT. Translation gives CSARDMGQGSNNSPLHF.